The text below deals with one TCR beta chain. Its antigen is unidentified. TCRdb reworked the 5' RACE reads into one entry per CDR3 protein, no DNA. The repertoire table contains fewer than 200,000 distinct CDR3 sequences. This entry is derived from a study of monozygotic twins with inflammatory bowel disease. Overall study findings and caveats: The sharing of clonotypes with others was lower in IBD patients than in healthy twins, especially with disease activity.

Per the germline V gene, CDR1 is MNHEY and CDR2 is SMNVEV (reference sequence). The CDR3 is 16 amino acids. Sequenced material: blood. The TCR originated in a human donor with ulcerative colitis or Crohn's disease, or a healthy co-twin of an affected twin (not recorded which). This chain uses TRBV27 with TRBJ2-6; as DNA is missing, the TRBD1 call by TCRdb cannot be tested. CDR3 residues: CASRVRGDPGANVLTF.